Detailed here is one T cell receptor beta chain. The target antigen is unknown. After removal of 2 bases from V and 7 bases from J, the junction contained 5 bases not matched to a gene. CDR1 and CDR2 from the germline V gene are SGHNT and YYREEE (reference sequence). This CDR3 is 16 amino acids long. Using immunoSEQ multiplex PCR, the repertoire was profiled, and TCRdb retains in-frame clones only, with some absent. The table records about 64,000 clones, about 86% of them present only once. The sample is drawn from a study of pediatric ulcerative colitis. Findings of the study overall: Compared with controls, ulcerative colitis showed greater blood-rectum clone sharing.

The sequencing input was blood. This TCR was recovered from a boy aged 5-17 years with severe ulcerative colitis. The chain combines TRBV5-4 with TRBJ2-1, with 14 positions matching TRBD2. CDR3 sequence (DNA): TGTGCCAGCAGCTTCACTCGACTAGCGGGAGGGAATGAGCAGTTCTTC. Residues: CASSFTRLAGGNEQFF.